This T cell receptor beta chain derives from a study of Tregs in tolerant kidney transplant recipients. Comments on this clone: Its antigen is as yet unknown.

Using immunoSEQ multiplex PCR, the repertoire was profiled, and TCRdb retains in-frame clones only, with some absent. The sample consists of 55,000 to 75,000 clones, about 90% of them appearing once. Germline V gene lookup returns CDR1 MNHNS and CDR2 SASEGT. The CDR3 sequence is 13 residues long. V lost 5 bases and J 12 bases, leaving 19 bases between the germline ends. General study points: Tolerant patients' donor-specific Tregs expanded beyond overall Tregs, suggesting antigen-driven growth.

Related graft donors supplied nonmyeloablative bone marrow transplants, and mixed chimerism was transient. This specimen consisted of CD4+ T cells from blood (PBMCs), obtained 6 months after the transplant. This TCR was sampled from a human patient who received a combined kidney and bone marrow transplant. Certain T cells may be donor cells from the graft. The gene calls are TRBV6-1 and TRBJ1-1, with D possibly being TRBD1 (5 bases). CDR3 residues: CASSQEVGRGPFF. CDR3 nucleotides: TGTGCCAGCAGTCAGGAAGTGGGTAGGGGCCCTTTCTTT.